This section outlines one T cell receptor (beta chain) sequence together with its context. Antigen specificity is unknown. MiXCR was run by TCRdb on the reads, yielding one entry per CDR3 protein. The table shows about 500,000 distinct CDR3 sequences, with 33% occurring only once. The sample is drawn from a study of T cell repertoires in cytomegalovirus infection. Study context: The study used recently identified HLA-C-restricted and well-studied HLA-B-restricted CMV epitopes.

V lost 5 bases, J lost 4 bases, and 15 bases lay in between. From germline, CDR1 is SGHAT and CDR2 FQNNGV. The CDR3 runs 15 residues. Here the sequenced sample was cultured PBMCs, taken from culture after CMV antigen stimulation. This chain joins TRBV11-2 and TRBJ2-1; D perhaps matches TRBD2 (5 bases). The source of this sequence is a human donor in good health (CMV status not recorded). Some clones in this sample may be carry-over from other donors' samples. The CDR3 loop is CASSGIGGRYNEQFF. CDR3 DNA sequence: TGTGCCAGCAGCGGGATTGGTGGGAGATACAATGAGCAGTTCTTC. Together with reference TRBV11-2 and TRBJ2-1, the CDR3 gives the full variable domain: EAGVAQSPRYKIIEKRQSVAFWCNPISGHATLYWYQQILGQGPKLLIQFQNNGVVDDSQLPKDRFSAERLKGVDSTLKIQPAKLEDSAVYLCASSGIGGRYNEQFFGPGTRLTVL.